The clone carrying this TCR beta chain has only a few counts. Its target is unknown. This table comes from immunoSEQ multiplex PCR, and its TCRdb copy is limited to in-frame clones, with some not included. The sample holds tens of thousands of clones; roughly 76% are singletons and the top ten take roughly 4.8%. This sample stems from a study of T cells in localized non-small cell lung cancer. Study-wide points: Adjacent lung held a median roughly 60 of the top 100 tumor clones.

Germline loops: CDR1 LGHNA, CDR2 YNFKEQ. Germline trimming cut 3 bases from V and 3 bases from J; bases unmatched to any gene: 5. This CDR3 has 16 amino acids. This TCR came from a man aged 40-75 years with stage II lung adenocarcinoma. The rearrangement links TRBV4-2 to TRBJ2-1, with 10 nucleotides matching TRBD2. The specimen was PBMCs, collected before any cancer treatment. The CDR3 nucleotides are TGTGCCAGCAGCCAGTTACTAGCGGGGAACTACAATGAGCAGTTCTTC. It specifies CASSQLLAGNYNEQFF.